This T cell receptor (beta chain) was identified during a study of regulatory T cells in long-lasting Graves disease. Time point reported: newly diagnosed GD, antithyroid drugs for less than 3 months. The TCR library was made from RNA extracted from PBMCs. This clonotype was picked up many times. The TCR beta library used iRepertoire HTBI primers with Arm-PCR amplification of CDR3. A single record per CDR3 protein comes from TCRdb applying MiXCR to the multiplex PCR reads. This sample has around 500,000 distinct CDR3 sequences, with 16% found just once. The CDR3 length is 13 residues. Between the trimmed V and J ends, which lost 3 bases and 4 bases, there was a span of 7 bases. These data are also associated with another study on T cells in Graves' hyperthyroidism and ophthalmopathy.

This receptor was identified in a woman aged 35-65 years with Graves disease. The specimen comprised peripheral blood mononuclear cells (PBMCs), sampled at new diagnosis, from a patient treated with antithyroid drugs. This chain uses TRBV12-3 or TRBV12-4 with TRBJ1-5, with TRBD1 as a possible D gene (6 bases). The CDR3: CASSFGQNQPQHF. The CDR3 nucleotides read TGTGCCAGCAGTTTTGGACAGAATCAGCCCCAGCATTTT.